Listed here is a single T cell receptor beta chain. The data originate from a study of blood T cell repertoires in COVID-19. Study-level background: Whether acute or convalescent, the COVID-19 samples came from the United States, Italy and Spain.

The CDR3 consists of 15 residues. V lost 2 bases and J lost 5; bases outside the gene matches: 6. Per germline, CDR1 MNHEY and CDR2 SVGAGI. Data came from immunoSEQ multiplex PCR; TCRdb stores just in-frame clones and leaves some out. This sample has roughly 140,000 clones; around 87% occur once, and the top ten carry roughly 5%. The sample taken for sequencing was peripheral blood. The clonotype comes from a human donor in a cohort sampled during active COVID-19. The gene calls are TRBV6-5 and TRBJ2-5; 9 bases align to TRBD2. The CDR3 bases are TGTGCCAGCAGTTACCTAGCGGGATCGGTGGAGACCCAGTACTTC. Amino acids: CASSYLAGSVETQYF.